Listed below are T cell receptor beta chains from one sample, sequenced in a study of blood T cell repertoires in COVID-19. TCRdb's copy holds only in-frame clones and misses some; the assay was immunoSEQ multiplex PCR. The table includes a few hundred thousand clones, around nine tenths detected once. Sequencing was carried out using PBMCs or T cells enriched from blood (not recorded which). The source is a woman in her forties or fifties who had been exposed to COVID-19. Each CDR3 is given with its conserved first and last residue. D genes are given only for firm matches. The size field is filled for only some rows; it gives once, few, many or a size class.

J	V	D	size	CDR3	DNA
TRBJ1-3	TRBV19	-	-	CASKTGGGNTIYF	TGTGCCAGTAAAACAGGAGGGGGAAACACCATATATTTT
TRBJ2-3	TRBV5-1	TRBD1	-	CATRPGQQSRADTQYF	TGCGCCACCCGACCGGGACAGCAGTCGAGGGCAGATACGCAGTATTTT
TRBJ1-2	TRBV9	TRBD1	once	CASSVDERGRGGYTF	TGTGCCAGCAGCGTAGACGAGAGGGGGCGCGGTGGCTACACCTTC
TRBJ2-1	TRBV3-1/TRBV3-2	-	-	CASSHPDRPYNEQFF	TGTGCCAGCAGCCACCCCGACAGGCCCTACAATGAGCAGTTCTTC
TRBJ2-1	TRBV19	TRBD1	-	CASSSRDSLSYNEQFF	TGTGCCAGTAGTAGCCGGGACAGCCTCTCCTACAATGAGCAGTTCTTC
TRBJ2-2	TRBV7-9	-	-	CASAGTRPNTGELFF	TGTGCCAGCGCGGGAACTAGGCCGAACACCGGGGAGCTGTTTTTT
TRBJ2-2	TRBV5-1	TRBD1	-	CASSLGGGTGGELFF	TGCGCCAGCAGCTTGGGCGGCGGGACAGGCGGGGAGCTGTTTTTT
TRBJ2-2	TRBV27	-	-	CASSISGTNTGELFF	TGTGCCAGTTCTATATCCGGGACGAACACCGGGGAGCTGTTTTTT
TRBJ2-7	TRBV27	TRBD2	-	CASSSFTGTSGGFYEQYF	TGTGCCAGCAGTTCATTCACCGGGACTAGCGGGGGGTTCTACGAGCAGTACTTC
TRBJ2-7	TRBV24-1	-	once	CATSDLWADEQYF	TGTGCCACCAGTGATTTGTGGGCAGACGAGCAGTACTTC
TRBJ1-2	TRBV6-5	TRBD1	-	CASRDRENYGYTF	TGTGCCAGCAGAGACAGGGAAAACTATGGCTACACCTTC
TRBJ2-5	TRBV28	-	-	CASSLARTVQETQYF	TGTGCCAGCAGTTTAGCCCGGACAGTCCAAGAGACCCAGTACTTC
TRBJ2-3	TRBV5-4	TRBD2	-	CASRISGGGTDTQYF	TGTGCCAGCAGAATATCGGGCGGGGGAACAGATACGCAGTATTTT
TRBJ2-7	TRBV19	TRBD1	-	CASRQSGQGSGEQYF	TGTGCCAGTAGGCAGTCGGGACAGGGATCAGGCGAGCAGTACTTC
TRBJ2-6	TRBV7-7	TRBD1	-	CASSPGAGGPGANVLTF	TGTGCTAGCAGCCCGGGGGCAGGGGGCCCTGGGGCCAACGTCCTGACTTTC
TRBJ2-5	TRBV28	-	-	CASSFGGQETQYF	TGTGCCAGCAGTTTCGGGGGCCAAGAGACCCAGTACTTC
TRBJ1-2	TRBV5-1	-	-	CASRYGGFQDYGYTF	TGCGCCAGCAGATACGGGGGTTTTCAGGACTATGGCTACACCTTC